Listed below are T cell receptor beta chains from one sample, sequenced in a study of OX40 agonist ivuxolimab in advanced cancers. Method: immunoSEQ multiplex PCR; TCRdb's copy keeps in-frame clones and lacks some. Among some 100,000 clones, more than 80% were seen once, and the ten largest hold around 5%. The sample consisted of CD4+ or CD8+ T cells sorted from blood, taken in a trial of the OX40 agonist ivuxolimab. The source is an adult with an advanced solid tumor such as melanoma, head and neck, liver or kidney cancer. CDR3s include the opening cysteine and the closing phenylalanine or tryptophan. The D gene is left open where the match is weak. Part of the rows lack a size; the others show once, few, many or a class for expanded clones.

v_call	d_call	j_call	clone_size	cdr3_aa	cdr3_nt
TRBV7-2	-	TRBJ2-7	-	CASRQVGPYEQYF	TGTGCCAGCCGACAGGTAGGGCCCTACGAGCAGTACTTC
TRBV27	-	TRBJ1-4	once	CASSPWTAEKLFF	TGTGCCAGCAGTCCCTGGACAGCAGAAAAACTGTTTTTT
TRBV4-2	-	TRBJ2-1	few	CASSQEHLAAHEQFF	TGTGCCAGCAGCCAAGAACACCTAGCCGCCCATGAGCAGTTCTTC
TRBV5-8	-	TRBJ2-3	-	CASSLGYSRFTDTQYF	TGTGCCAGCAGCTTGGGTTATTCGCGGTTCACAGATACGCAGTATTTT
TRBV7-2	TRBD1	TRBJ2-2	-	CASSSTGLTGELFF	TGTGCCAGCAGCTCGACAGGGTTAACCGGGGAGCTGTTTTTT
TRBV21-1	-	TRBJ2-3	-	CASSKGRTSGRAEVDTQYF	TGTGCCAGCAGCAAAGGAAGGACTAGCGGGAGGGCCGAGGTAGATACGCAGTATTTT
TRBV5-5	TRBD1	TRBJ1-2	-	CASSLRGLGSGYTF	TGTGCCAGCAGCTTAAGGGGGCTGGGAAGTGGCTACACCTTC
TRBV7-9	TRBD1	TRBJ1-4	-	CASSLRTGSTNEKLFF	TGTGCCAGCAGCCTCCGGACAGGTTCAACTAATGAAAAACTGTTTTTT
TRBV6-1	-	TRBJ1-1	-	CASSGGDGWMNTEAFF	TGTGCCAGCAGTGGGGGGGACGGGTGGATGAACACTGAAGCTTTCTTT
TRBV7-9	-	TRBJ2-3	-	CASSPQDTQYF	TGTGCCAGCAGCCCGCAGGATACGCAGTATTTT
TRBV15	-	TRBJ2-2	-	CATRGDEGNTGELFF	TGTGCCACCAGAGGGGACGAAGGGAACACCGGGGAGCTGTTTTTT
TRBV7-9	-	TRBJ1-3	-	CASSFGQTSGNTIYF	TGTGCCAGCAGCTTTGGGCAGACCTCTGGAAACACCATATATTTT
TRBV19	TRBD1	TRBJ2-5	-	CASKSDRGRETQYF	TGTGCCAGTAAGAGCGACAGGGGGAGAGAGACCCAGTACTTC
TRBV7-3	-	TRBJ1-4	-	CARLGRCREKLFF	TGTGCCAGACTAGGCCGCTGTAGGGAAAAACTGTTTTTT
TRBV28	-	TRBJ2-4	-	CASSLSETRAKNIQYF	TGTGCCAGCAGTTTATCTGAGACGAGAGCCAAAAACATTCAGTACTTC
TRBV7-7	-	TRBJ2-7	few	CASSLAAGGPYEQYF	TGTGCCAGCAGCTTAGCGGCAGGGGGGCCCTACGAGCAGTACTTC
TRBV15	-	TRBJ2-1	-	CATSRDGTSPFF	TGTGCCACCAGCAGAGATGGGACCTCCCCGTTCTTC
TRBV7-9	-	TRBJ1-4	-	CASNLGWATNEKLFF	TGTGCCAGCAACCTTGGATGGGCAACTAATGAAAAACTGTTTTTT
TRBV11-3	-	TRBJ2-1	once	CASSHGQASYNEQFF	TGTGCCAGCAGCCATGGACAAGCCTCCTACAATGAGCAGTTCTTC
TRBV4-3	-	TRBJ1-1	once	CASSQDWAEEAFF	TGCGCCAGCAGCCAAGATTGGGCGGAAGAAGCTTTCTTT
TRBV7-8	TRBD2	TRBJ2-7	-	CASSPEMEAGVPVEQYF	TGTGCCAGCAGCCCCGAAATGGAAGCGGGGGTCCCCGTCGAGCAGTACTTC